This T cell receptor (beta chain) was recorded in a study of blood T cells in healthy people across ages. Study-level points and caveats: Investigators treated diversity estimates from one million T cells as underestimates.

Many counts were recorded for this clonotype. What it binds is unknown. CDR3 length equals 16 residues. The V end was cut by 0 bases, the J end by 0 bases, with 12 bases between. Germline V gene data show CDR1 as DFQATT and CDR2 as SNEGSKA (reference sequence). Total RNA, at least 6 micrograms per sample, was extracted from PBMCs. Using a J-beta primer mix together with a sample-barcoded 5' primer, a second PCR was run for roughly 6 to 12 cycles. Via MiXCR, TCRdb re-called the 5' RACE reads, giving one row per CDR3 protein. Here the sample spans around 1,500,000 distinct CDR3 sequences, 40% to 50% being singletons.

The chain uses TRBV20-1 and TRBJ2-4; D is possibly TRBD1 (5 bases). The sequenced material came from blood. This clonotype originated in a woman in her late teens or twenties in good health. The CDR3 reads CSARDRQTLAKNIQYF. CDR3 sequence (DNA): TGCAGTGCTAGAGATAGACAGACCTTAGCCAAAAACATTCAGTACTTC.